This is a list of T cell receptor beta chains from one sample in a study of shared clonotypes between healthy human individuals. Generated by immunoSEQ multiplex PCR, the TCRdb table keeps only in-frame clones and is missing some. The table has 2 million to 3 million clones, just over 90% seen once. The sequenced sample consisted of naive CD4+ T cells sorted from blood. All receptors come from a man between 18 and 35 years old in good health. CDR3s include the opening cysteine and the closing phenylalanine or tryptophan. The D gene is left open where the match is weak. Size tells how often a clone was seen (once, few, many) or the class of an expanded clone, and some rows leave it out.

D gene: TRBD1; V gene: TRBV9; clone size: -; J gene: TRBJ2-3; CDR3 protein: CASSVDPGTGYSTDTQYF; CDR3 DNA: TGTGCCAGCAGCGTAGACCCCGGGACAGGGTACAGCACAGATACGCAGTATTTT
D gene: TRBD1; V gene: TRBV5-1; clone size: -; J gene: TRBJ2-6; CDR3 protein: CASSLVGQGDSGANVLTF; CDR3 DNA: TGCGCCAGCAGCTTGGTGGGACAGGGGGACTCTGGGGCCAACGTCCTGACTTTC
D gene: -; V gene: TRBV6-1; clone size: once; J gene: TRBJ2-7; CDR3 protein: CASSQTRGDGYEQYF; CDR3 DNA: TGTGCCAGCAGTCAGACGCGGGGAGACGGCTACGAGCAGTACTTC
D gene: TRBD1; V gene: TRBV5-4; clone size: -; J gene: TRBJ2-2; CDR3 protein: CASSPGQGHTGELFF; CDR3 DNA: TGTGCCAGCAGCCCGGGACAGGGCCACACCGGGGAGCTGTTTTTT
D gene: -; V gene: TRBV19; clone size: -; J gene: TRBJ1-3; CDR3 protein: CASKETGSGNTIYF; CDR3 DNA: TGTGCCAGTAAGGAGACGGGCTCTGGAAACACCATATATTTT
D gene: TRBD1; V gene: TRBV18; clone size: -; J gene: TRBJ1-2; CDR3 protein: CASSPRGNYGYTF; CDR3 DNA: TGTGCCAGCTCACCCAGGGGGAACTATGGCTACACCTTC
D gene: -; V gene: TRBV2; clone size: -; J gene: TRBJ1-2; CDR3 protein: CASSAESGIGGYTF; CDR3 DNA: TGTGCCAGCAGTGCGGAATCAGGGATTGGTGGCTACACCTTC
D gene: -; V gene: TRBV30; clone size: -; J gene: TRBJ1-2; CDR3 protein: CAWSVGVYGYTF; CDR3 DNA: TGTGCCTGGAGTGTAGGGGTTTATGGCTACACCTTC
D gene: -; V gene: TRBV7-8; clone size: -; J gene: TRBJ2-5; CDR3 protein: CASSFRSRGETQYF; CDR3 DNA: TGTGCCAGCAGCTTCCGATCTCGGGGCGAGACCCAGTACTTC
D gene: -; V gene: TRBV18; clone size: -; J gene: TRBJ2-3; CDR3 protein: CASSPRVGTDTQYF; CDR3 DNA: TGTGCCAGCTCACCCAGGGTCGGCACAGATACGCAGTATTTT
D gene: -; V gene: TRBV18; clone size: -; J gene: TRBJ2-7; CDR3 protein: CASSQGTGSYEQYF; CDR3 DNA: TGTGCCAGCTCCCAGGGGACGGGATCCTACGAGCAGTACTTC
D gene: -; V gene: TRBV11-2; clone size: -; J gene: TRBJ1-1; CDR3 protein: CASSFGGLTEAFF; CDR3 DNA: TGTGCCAGCAGCTTCGGGGGGCTGACTGAAGCTTTCTTT
D gene: -; V gene: TRBV18; clone size: -; J gene: TRBJ1-2; CDR3 protein: CASSPMEGINYGYTF; CDR3 DNA: TGTGCCAGCTCACCCATGGAAGGGATTAACTATGGCTACACCTTC
D gene: TRBD2; V gene: TRBV6-5; clone size: -; J gene: TRBJ2-1; CDR3 protein: CASSRTSKEQFF; CDR3 DNA: TGTGCCAGCAGTCGGACTAGCAAAGAACAGTTCTTC
D gene: -; V gene: TRBV5-1; clone size: once; J gene: TRBJ2-7; CDR3 protein: CASSSAIGYEQYF; CDR3 DNA: TGCGCCAGCAGCTCCGCGATTGGGTACGAGCAGTACTTC
D gene: TRBD1; V gene: TRBV11-2; clone size: -; J gene: TRBJ1-2; CDR3 protein: CASSLAIGQGNYGYTF; CDR3 DNA: TGTGCCAGCAGCTTAGCTATAGGACAGGGGAACTATGGCTACACCTTC
D gene: TRBD1; V gene: TRBV5-1; clone size: -; J gene: TRBJ2-7; CDR3 protein: CASSLEPGQGYHEQYF; CDR3 DNA: TGCGCCAGCAGCTTGGAACCGGGACAGGGATACCACGAGCAGTACTTC
D gene: TRBD2; V gene: TRBV10-3; clone size: -; J gene: TRBJ2-3; CDR3 protein: CAISEGVAGASDTQYF; CDR3 DNA: TGTGCCATCAGTGAGGGGGTAGCGGGGGCCTCAGATACGCAGTATTTT
D gene: -; V gene: TRBV6-6; clone size: -; J gene: TRBJ2-5; CDR3 protein: CASSWDTGETQYF; CDR3 DNA: TGTGCCAGCAGTTGGGACACGGGAGAGACCCAGTACTTC
D gene: -; V gene: TRBV21-1; clone size: -; J gene: TRBJ1-3; CDR3 protein: CASSQQGGPSSGNTIYF; CDR3 DNA: TGTGCCAGCAGTCAACAAGGTGGTCCCAGCTCTGGAAACACCATATATTTT